This entry concerns a single TCR beta chain. The data were obtained in a study of Ad26.COV2.S vaccination and SARS-CoV-2 variants. This sample's treatment: some 20 received Ad26.COV2.S at low or high dose, single or two shots; several received placebo; per-sample allocation not given. The investigators took samples on day 63 after the first vaccine or placebo injection. Repertoires were generated with immunoSEQ multiplex PCR, while TCRdb's copy carries only in-frame clones and drops some. The table includes about 430,000 clones, around nine tenths detected once. The receptor was isolated from a person between 18 and 60 years old who received the Ad26.COV2.S COVID-19 vaccine or a placebo. The sequencing here drew on peripheral blood, taken in a trial of Ad26.COV2.S vaccine versus placebo.

The DNA of the CDR3 is TGTGCCAGCAGTTATGGAGCAGAATCCTACGAGCAGTACTTC. Translation gives CASSYGAESYEQYF. V and J are TRBV6-6 and TRBJ2-7; no clear D. Trimming took off 3 bases at V and 1 base at J, with 10 bases between the two ends. CDR3 length equals 14 residues. The germline gives CDR1 MNHNY, CDR2 SVGAGI (reference sequence).